This section outlines one T cell receptor beta chain sequence together with its context. With V trimmed by 4 bases and J by 2 bases, 3 bases remained unmatched. The CDR3 totals 14 residues. Germline V gene lookup returns CDR1 SGHAT and CDR2 FQNNGV. The record originates from a study of blood T cell repertoires in COVID-19. Study overall: The origin of the acute and convalescent COVID-19 samples was the United States, Italy and Spain. Sources were T cells, B-cell-depleted T cells, or PBMCs; the material itself was cDNA or gDNA.

TCRdb's table, derived via immunoSEQ multiplex PCR, lists solely in-frame clones and lacks some. The profile shows 60,000 or so clones, 80% to 90% of them singletons. The TCR sequence derives from a man in his sixties with acute or convalescent COVID-19. Sequenced input: peripheral blood. The genes are TRBV11-2 and TRBJ2-7; TRBD1 matches at 9 bases. The DNA of the CDR3 is TGTGCCAGCAGCTCGAGACAGGGGGCCTACGAGCAGTACTTC. It specifies CASSSRQGAYEQYF.